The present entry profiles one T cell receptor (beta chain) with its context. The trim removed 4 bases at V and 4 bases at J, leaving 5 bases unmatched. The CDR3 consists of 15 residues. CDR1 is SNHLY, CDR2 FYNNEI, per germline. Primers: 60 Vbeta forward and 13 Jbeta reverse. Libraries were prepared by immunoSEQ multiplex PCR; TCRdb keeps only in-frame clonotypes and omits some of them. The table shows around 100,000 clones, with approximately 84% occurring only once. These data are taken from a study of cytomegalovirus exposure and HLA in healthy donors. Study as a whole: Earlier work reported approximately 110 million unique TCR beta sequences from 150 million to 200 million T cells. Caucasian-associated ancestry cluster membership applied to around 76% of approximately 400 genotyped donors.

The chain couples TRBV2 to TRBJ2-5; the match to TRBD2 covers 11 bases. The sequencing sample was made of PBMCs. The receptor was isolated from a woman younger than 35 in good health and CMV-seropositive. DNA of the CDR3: TGTGCCAGCAGTGCGACACTAGCGGGAGTAGAGACCCAGTACTTC. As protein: CASSATLAGVETQYF.